This TCR beta chain comes out of a study of control samples from healthy donors and cancer patients. The CDR3 runs to 16 residues. Per the germline V gene, CDR1 is LGHDT and CDR2 is YNNKEL (reference sequence). Trimming left V 4 bases short and J 6 bases short, with 20 bases between. Assay: immunoSEQ multiplex PCR; the TCRdb copy retains only in-frame clones and omits some. The data hold fewer than 200,000 clones, with around 93% observed a single time. V and J are TRBV3-1 (or the pseudogene TRBV3-2) and TRBJ2-3; tentative D call: TRBD1 (5 bases). The sample consisted of blood. The clonotype originates from a woman aged 60-75 years in good health. CDR3 coding DNA: TGTGCCAGCAGCCCGGACATTAAAGCTAGTGGGGATACGCAGTATTTT. Translated, it gives CASSPDIKASGDTQYF.